Each of the 19 T cell receptor beta chains below was sequenced from the same sample in a study of control samples from healthy donors and cancer patients. Profiled with immunoSEQ multiplex PCR; TCRdb holds only in-frame clones, not every one. Found here are some 140,000 clones, less than 90% of them singletons; the top ten hold approximately 9%. The material sequenced was blood. The receptors derive from a young woman in good health.

V gene TRBV4-2 combines with J gene TRBJ1-1; D is possibly TRBD1 (6 bases). This CDR3 spans 15 amino acids. The V gene lost 2 bases and the J gene lost 0 bases, with 10 bases spanning the gap. Germline V CDR1 and CDR2: LGHNA, YNFKEQ. The CDR3, as DNA: TGTGCCAGCAGCCAACCCGACAGGATGAACACTGAAGCTTTCTTT. As protein: CASSQPDRMNTEAFF.

The genes are TRBV9 and TRBJ1-2; D remains unclear. The CDR3 runs 14 residues. The germline V gene has CDR1 SGDLS and CDR2 YYNGEE. V lost 0 bases to trimming and J lost 0 bases, with 6 bases between them. The chain's CDR3 is CASSVGASNYGYTF. DNA for the CDR3: TGTGCCAGCAGCGTAGGGGCTTCTAACTATGGCTACACCTTC. Based on the CDR3 plus reference TRBV9 and TRBJ1-2, the full variable domain is DSGVTQTPKHLITATGQRVTLRCSPRSGDLSVYWYQQSLDQGLQFLIQYYNGEERAKGNILERFSAQQFPDLHSELNLSSLELGDSALYFCASSVGASNYGYTFGSGTRLTVV.

The chain joins TRBV4-2 to TRBJ2-2; TRBD1 is a possible D gene (5 bases). CDR3 length equals 17 residues. V dropped 1 base and J dropped 12 bases, with 24 bases sitting between them. Germline CDR1 is LGHNA and CDR2 is YNFKEQ. The CDR3 loop reads CASSQGPNGQGDGKLFF. In nucleotides, the CDR3 is TGTGCCAGCAGCCAAGGCCCTAATGGGCAGGGTGATGGGAAGCTGTTTTTT.

V and J are TRBV5-4 and TRBJ1-2; possible D gene TRBD1, 5 bases. The CDR3 has 15 amino acids. Germline V gives CDR1 SGHNT, CDR2 YYREEE (reference sequence). V shed 2 bases and J shed 4 bases, with 15 bases lying between them. The CDR3 nucleotides read TGTGCCAGCAGCTTTCAAGGGGCGTTGGGCTATGGCTACACCTTC. It codes for CASSFQGALGYGYTF.

The chain recombines TRBV3-1 (or the pseudogene TRBV3-2) with TRBJ1-4; weak D call: TRBD1 (5 bases). V was pared by 3 bases and J by 6 bases, with 11 bases between. This CDR3 contains 14 residues. Germline assignment: CDR1 LGHDT and CDR2 YNNKEL (reference sequence). The CDR3 DNA is TGTGCCAGCAGCCATCGTCAGGGATATGAAAAACTGTTTTTT. It is translated as CASSHRQGYEKLFF.

This chain joins TRBV30 and TRBJ2-5; 9 bases map to TRBD2. CDR3 length equals 18 residues. V shed 0 bases, J shed 3 bases, and the junction held 14 bases outside the gene matches. Germline CDR1 and CDR2: GTSNPN and SVGIG (reference sequence). In DNA form, the CDR3 reads TGTGCCTGGAGTGTACTTTTTGCGGGAGGGCCCTCGGAAGAGACCCAGTACTTC. Translated: CAWSVLFAGGPSEETQYF.

V gene TRBV5-1 combines with J gene TRBJ2-1, with D maybe TRBD2 (5 bases). Germline values: CDR1 SGHRS, CDR2 YFSETQ. This CDR3 has 15 amino acids. V lost 4 bases and J 8 bases, leaving 19 bases between the germline ends. CDR3 nucleotide sequence: TGCGCCAGCAGCCCTGGACTCGACAATTGGGATGAGCAGTTCTTC. It translates to CASSPGLDNWDEQFF.

This clone has only one observation. The rearrangement joins TRBV7-3 to TRBJ1-2; a possible D gene is TRBD1 (5 bases). In germline, CDR1 is SGHTA, CDR2 FQGTGA. V was shortened by 5 bases and J by 3 bases, with 16 bases between the two germline ends. This CDR3 has 15 residues. CDR3 protein: CASSPTGGSDYGYTF. The DNA of the CDR3 is TGTGCCAGCAGCCCAACTGGGGGGTCTGACTATGGCTACACCTTC.

This clone was observed a single time. The chain uses TRBV5-1 and TRBJ2-5; the D gene is possibly TRBD1 (6 bases). With 4 bases removed from V and 5 bases from J, the gap between germline ends came to 12 bases. The CDR3 sequence is 13 residues long. Germline values: CDR1 SGHRS, CDR2 YFSETQ. CDR3: CASSRRDIETQYF. The CDR3 DNA sequence: TGCGCCAGCAGCCGCCGGGACATTGAGACCCAGTACTTC.

This clone showed up just once. This chain joins TRBV6-5 and TRBJ1-2; 8 bases agree with TRBD1. V dropped 0 bases and J dropped 7; count of bases not matched to a gene: 7. Germline assignment: CDR1 MNHEY and CDR2 SVGAGI. The CDR3 runs 15 residues. CDR3 in amino acids: CASSYSLTGVGGYTF. CDR3 nucleotides: TGTGCCAGCAGTTACTCATTGACAGGGGTGGGTGGCTACACCTTC.

This chain connects TRBV2 to TRBJ1-5, with D perhaps matching TRBD1 (5 bases). Per germline, CDR1 SNHLY and CDR2 FYNNEI. CDR3 length: 15 amino acids. Trimming took 2 bases from V and 3 from J, leaving 11 bases between them. The CDR3: CASSERGRSNQPQHF. The CDR3 DNA sequence: TGTGCCAGCAGTGAAAGGGGTAGGTCCAATCAGCCCCAGCATTTT.

V gene TRBV11-2 combines with J gene TRBJ2-1, with D perhaps matching TRBD1 (6 bases). Germline CDR1 is SGHAT and CDR2 is FQNNGV. Trimming removed 3 bases at V and 2 bases at J, with 14 bases between. The CDR3 consists of 16 residues. CDR3 sequence reads: CASSFRQGFTYNEQFF. CDR3 DNA sequence: TGTGCCAGCAGCTTTAGGCAGGGGTTTACCTACAATGAGCAGTTCTTC.

This clone was seen just once. J is TRBJ1-1 and V is TRBV11-2; 7 bases are shared with TRBD1. V gave up 4 bases and J gave up 2 bases; unmatched junction bases: 7. Germline CDR1 SGHAT, CDR2 FQNNGV. The CDR3 is made up of 15 amino acids. CDR3 region: CASSSWTGQNTEAFF. The CDR3 nucleotides are TGTGCCAGCAGCTCGTGGACAGGCCAAAACACTGAAGCTTTCTTT.

For the CDR3, the DNA is TGTGCCAGCGGCGGGGACTCCTACAATGAGCAGTTCTTC. This sequence encodes CASGGDSYNEQFF. This chain uses TRBV28 with TRBJ2-1; a possible D gene is TRBD2 (6 bases). The V gene's germline CDR1 is MDHEN and CDR2 SYDVKM. There are 13 residues in the CDR3. The V end lost 8 bases, the J end lost 0 bases, and 8 bases lay between the germline ends. Together with reference TRBV28 and TRBJ2-1, the CDR3 gives the full variable domain: DVKVTQSSRYLVKRTGEKVFLECVQDMDHENMFWYRQDPGLGLRLIYFSYDVKMKEKGDIPEGYSVSREKKERFSLILESASTNQTSMYLCASGGDSYNEQFFGPGTRLTVL.

This clone has a single count. The chain joins TRBV6-5 to TRBJ1-2, with D maybe TRBD1 (5 bases). With 4 bases removed from V and 7 bases from J, the gap between germline ends came to 13 bases. Germline CDR1 is MNHEY and CDR2 is SVGAGI. The length of the CDR3 is 13 residues. CDR3 amino acids: CASSFSGWGGYTF. CDR3 bases: TGTGCCAGCAGTTTCTCAGGGTGGGGTGGCTACACCTTC.

This clone appeared once. The genes are TRBV29-1 and TRBJ1-2; D is unclear. This CDR3 is 12 amino acids long. V was cut by 3 bases and J by 1 base, with 6 bases left in between. The germline V gene has CDR1 SQVTM and CDR2 ANQGSEA. The CDR3 loop reads CSVDLYNYGYTF. The CDR3 nucleotides read TGCAGCGTTGACCTGTATAACTATGGCTACACCTTC. The full variable domain, completed using reference TRBV29-1 and TRBJ1-2, is SAVISQKPSRDICQRGTSLTIQCQVDSQVTMMFWYRQQPGQSLTLIATANQGSEATYESGFVIDKFPISRPNLTFSTLTVSNMSPEDSSIYLCSVDLYNYGYTFGSGTRLTVV.

The CDR3, as DNA: TGTGCCTGGAGGGGGACAGGGGGTTTCGGATCCCTCCACTTT. Translation gives CAWRGTGGFGSLHF. V usage is TRBV30 and J usage is TRBJ1-6; 11 bases agree with TRBD1. This CDR3 contains 14 residues. CDR1 is GTSNPN and CDR2 is SVGIG in the germline V gene (reference sequence). With 3 bases clipped from V and 14 bases from J, the junction kept 9 bases outside the gene matches. The variable domain in full, completed from reference TRBV30 and TRBJ1-6, reads SQTIHQWPATLVQPVGSPLSLECTVEGTSNPNLYWYRQAAGRGLQLLFYSVGIGQISSEVPQNLSASRPQDRQFILSSKKLLLSDSGFYLCAWRGTGGFGSLHFGNGTRLTVT.

This chain connects TRBV5-4 to TRBJ1-2; D unresolved. CDR3 length equals 12 residues. The germline V gene encodes CDR1 SGHNT and CDR2 YYREEE (reference sequence). V lost 0 bases, J lost 10 bases, and 10 bases lay in between. The CDR3 spells CASSLGPFFYTF. The DNA for the CDR3 is TGTGCCAGCAGCTTGGGCCCATTCTTCTACACCTTC.

The chain combines TRBV6-1 with TRBJ1-1; 9 bases fit TRBD1. In germline, CDR1 is MNHNS, CDR2 SASEGT. The V segment lost 2 bases and the J segment 4 bases; nucleotides outside the gene matches: 5. This CDR3 has 15 residues. The CDR3 DNA reads as TGTGCCAGCAGTGAAAACAGGGGGCGGGGCACTGAAGCTTTCTTT. Translated, it gives CASSENRGRGTEAFF.